This is a list of T cell receptor beta chains from one sample in a study of blood T cells in healthy people across ages. Via MiXCR, TCRdb re-called the 5' RACE reads, giving one row per CDR3 protein. The sample lists about 1.4 million distinct CDR3 sequences; 55% to 75% were seen once. The sequencing sample was made of blood. These receptors were obtained from a man aged 18 to 35 in good health. The CDR3 runs from the conserved cysteine through the conserved F or W. The D gene is left open where the match is weak. Clone size is stated in some rows and not others, as once, few, many or a class when expanded.

V gene,D gene,clone size,J gene,CDR3 protein,CDR3 DNA
TRBV28,TRBD2,few,TRBJ2-4,CASSSSGAKNIQYF,TGTGCCAGCAGTTCTAGCGGGGCCAAAAACATTCAGTACTTC
TRBV28,TRBD1,NA,TRBJ2-7,CASSPSGQGLYNEQYF,TGTGCCAGCAGTCCGTCGGGACAGGGCCTGTACAATGAGCAGTACTTC
TRBV6-2/TRBV6-3,NA,NA,TRBJ2-1,CASTLGAYNEQFF,TGTGCCAGCACCTTAGGGGCATACAATGAGCAGTTCTTC
TRBV11-2,NA,NA,TRBJ1-4,CASSLDLFSLGDWEKLFF,TGTGCCAGCAGCTTAGATCTTTTTTCATTAGGGGACTGGGAAAAACTGTTTTTT
TRBV20-1,TRBD2,NA,TRBJ2-7,CSATYPSGGPSDEQYF,TGCAGTGCTACTTACCCAAGCGGGGGGCCCTCCGACGAGCAGTACTTC
TRBV20-1,TRBD1,NA,TRBJ2-1,CSAILQGASYNEQFF,TGCAGTGCAATCCTACAGGGGGCGTCCTACAATGAGCAGTTCTTC
TRBV20-1,NA,NA,TRBJ2-1,CSAKRPGPKDEQFF,TGCAGTGCTAAACGACCCGGTCCTAAGGATGAGCAGTTCTTC
TRBV12-3/TRBV12-4,NA,NA,TRBJ1-2,CASSLRDLIYGYTF,TGTGCCAGCAGTTTGAGGGATTTGATCTATGGCTACACCTTC
TRBV15,TRBD1,NA,TRBJ1-2,CATSRDNRGQDGYTF,TGTGCCACCAGCAGAGATAACAGGGGGCAGGATGGCTACACCTTC
TRBV28,NA,few,TRBJ2-6,CASSSVSGANVLTF,TGTGCCAGCAGTTCTGTCTCTGGGGCCAACGTCCTGACTTTC
TRBV6-1,NA,NA,TRBJ2-1,CASSEGPSKYNEQFF,TGTGCCAGCAGTGAAGGGCCGTCGAAATACAATGAGCAGTTCTTC